The entry below describes one TCR beta chain. The entry originates in a study of shared clonotypes between healthy human individuals. Generated by immunoSEQ multiplex PCR, the TCRdb table keeps only in-frame clones and is missing some. This sample has some 2.4 million clones, with roughly 93% found just once. From germline, CDR1 is GTSNPN and CDR2 SVGIG (reference sequence). The CDR3 extends over 13 amino acids. Trimming stripped 0 bases from V and 8 bases from J, with 13 bases between. This receptor was taken from a man between 18 and 29 years old in good health. Some clones in this sample may be carry-over from other donors' samples. This rearrangement joins TRBV30 to TRBJ1-2; D is uncertain. Sequenced: naive CD4+ T cells from PBMCs. Specified subset: CD45RA+ positively selected. CDR3 sequence: CAWSVRTVGGYTF. CDR3 coding DNA: TGTGCCTGGAGTGTTCGGACCGTAGGCGGCTACACCTTC. Complete variable domain (other parts from reference TRBV30 and TRBJ1-2): SQTIHQWPATLVQPVGSPLSLECTVEGTSNPNLYWYRQAAGRGLQLLFYSVGIGQISSEVPQNLSASRPQDRQFILSSKKLLLSDSGFYLCAWSVRTVGGYTFGSGTRLTVV.